This T cell receptor (beta chain) was retrieved from a study of CD8 T cells in ankylosing spondylitis. Study findings and constraints: A subset of motif variants has previously been described in the synovial fluid and blood of reactive arthritis. Apparently characteristic of ankylosing spondylitis blood was a TCR beta motif (eight highly homologous variants). Significantly higher representation of disease-linked clones was reported for matched ankylosing spondylitis synovial fluid.

A remark on this clonotype: As yet, its antigen is unknown.

Quantitative 5'-RACE with molecular barcodes produced the TCR beta libraries. A single record per CDR3 protein comes from TCRdb applying MiXCR to the 5' RACE reads. The sample has about 440,000 distinct CDR3 sequences; 15% to 20% are singletons. This CDR3 comprises 11 residues. The V gene's germline CDR1 is GTSNPN and CDR2 SVGIG (reference sequence). The J gene is TRBJ2-3, the V gene TRBV30; no clear D gene. The clonotype was recovered from a male donor with ankylosing spondylitis. Sequenced: blood, either unsorted or a sorted T cell fraction (not recorded which). In nucleotides, the CDR3 is TGTGCGGGCTCAGGCACAGATACGCAGTATTTT. It codes for CAGSGTDTQYF. The complete variable domain, with remaining parts taken from reference TRBV30 and TRBJ2-3, reads SQTIHQWPATLVQPVGSPLSLECTVEGTSNPNLYWYRQAAGRGLQLLFYSVGIGQISSEVPQNLSASRPQDRQFILSSKKLLLSDSGFYLCAGSGTDTQYFGPGTRLTVL.